This TCR beta chain was captured by sequencing in a study of CD8+ T cells in alopecia areata. RNA extraction and reverse transcription yielded cDNA as sequencing template. TCRdb keeps only in-frame clones here, not all; method: immunoSEQ multiplex PCR. The sample includes roughly 170,000 clones, 58% seen only once; the top ten take 10% to 15%. Germline CDR1 is SQVTM and CDR2 is ANQGSEA. This CDR3 spans 15 amino acids. With V trimmed by 6 bases and J by 5 bases, 10 bases remained unmatched. Study results and caveats: In scalp and blood, many expanded lesional clones persisted during tofacitinib.

Treatment meaning: oral pan-JAK inhibitor, 5-10 mg twice daily. A remark on this clone: The antigen remains undetermined.

The TCR originated in a human donor with alopecia areata. The sequenced sample was CD8+ T cells sorted from blood, obtained at week 24, from a patient treated with tofacitinib. The chain recombines TRBV29-1 with TRBJ2-4, with 10 bases that match TRBD1. CDR3 loop: CSVGDRDRGENIQYF. CDR3 in DNA: TGCAGCGTGGGGGACCGGGACAGGGGTGAAAACATTCAGTACTTC.